This T cell receptor beta chain emerged from a study of blood T cell repertoires in COVID-19 (dated by TCRdb to between 2020 and 2021). With regard to the full study: Collaborator samples came from the United States, Italy and Spain and covered acute and convalescent phases of COVID-19. The prospective study material was composed of cDNA or gDNA derived from T cells, B-cell-depleted T cells, or PBMCs. The dataset comprised deeply sampled blood TCRbeta repertoires from subjects exposed to, actively infected with, or recovered from COVID-19. The repertoires were released in a freely available public database intended as a resource for research on the immune response to SARS-CoV-2. Samples were obtained from the ongoing ImmuneRACE study (first 160 participants) and from about 1,300 subjects provided by 6 global collaborators. A de-identified subject ID, COVID-19 status, age in years and sex were almost always included in the sample metadata. Where HLA class I and class II types were available, the types were taken from metadata supplied by the sample provider, not from assay-based typing.

In Seattle, one collaborating source enrolled patients while the infection was active and tracked those patients longitudinally over the course of disease. Each collaborating institution followed its own protocols to collect whole blood in K2EDTA tubes. For TCRbeta analysis, collaborators shipped samples as frozen whole blood, isolated PBMCs, or DNA extracted from either of those sample types. TCRbeta CDR3 regions were amplified from genomic DNA by means of the immunoSEQ Assay, a bias-controlled multiplex PCR. Turning to the authors' computational methods: The number of nucleated cells in each sample was estimated by amplification of reference gene primers within the assay. To quantify the absolute abundance of each unique TCRbeta CDR3 rearrangement, sequence reads were collapsed and filtered. For each sample, productive Simpson clonality was calculated as the square root of Simpson's diversity index across productive rearrangements. TCRdb re-hosts the immuneACCESS table, in-frame sequences only. Its copies lack some clones; in the studies checked, an unresolved V gene accounts for under half of them, and the cause for the rest is not known. V, J and clone size derive from that table, while D and trimming were established from the DNA sequence. This sample holds fewer than 200,000 clones; approximately 80% were observed only once. Around 8% of the sample lies in the top ten.

CDR1 and CDR2 were assigned from the germline V gene as SGHRS and YFSETQ. V loses 0 bases at its end and J loses 8 bases; junction bases beyond the gene matches: 12. From the cysteine through the phenylalanine, the CDR3 covers 17 amino acids. The entry retains the CDR3 DNA only, 51 bases that are in frame from base 1. With regard to this clone: Its antigen specificity is not known. Base qualities are not recorded, but no much larger clone differs from it by a single base.

The paper's findings and limits, for the study overall: Clinical and demographic metadata were provided uncurated, with the amount varying by source and participant.

Here the chain combines TRBV5-1 and TRBJ1-4, with TRBD1 identical over 8 junction bases. The sequenced material came from peripheral blood. The receptor was isolated from a woman aged 80 or over with COVID-19, enrolled during active disease. DNA sequence: TGCGCCAGCAGCTTGGGCTACGGCGCAGGGGGCGGAGAAAAACTGTTTTTT. Translated, it gives CASSLGYGAGGGEKLFF.